The 26 T cell receptor beta chains given below trace back to one sample, sequenced in a study of blood T cell repertoires in COVID-19. Profiling relied on immunoSEQ multiplex PCR, and the TCRdb table lists in-frame clones only, not all of them. The data hold some 200,000 clones, with around 86% observed a single time. Sequencing was carried out using peripheral blood. The receptor set was obtained from an older man with acute or convalescent COVID-19.

The genes are TRBV5-4 and TRBJ2-1; 13 bases align to TRBD2. From germline, CDR1 is SGHNT and CDR2 YYREEE (reference sequence). J gave up 9 bases and V 4 bases, and 7 bases lay outside the gene matches. The CDR3 covers 15 residues. The CDR3, as DNA: TGTGCCAGCAGCCCCGGACTAGCGGGAGTGGGTGAGCAGTTCTTC. Translation: CASSPGLAGVGEQFF. The complete variable domain, with remaining parts taken from reference TRBV5-4 and TRBJ2-1, reads ETGVTQSPTHLIKTRGQQVTLRCSSQSGHNTVSWYQQALGQGPQFIFQYYREEENGRGNFPPRFSGLQFPNYSSELNVNALELDDSALYLCASSPGLAGVGEQFFGPGTRLTVL.

The gene calls are TRBV6-5 and TRBJ1-1; 7 bases agree with TRBD1. With V trimmed by 0 bases and J by 4 bases, 5 bases remained unmatched. Per germline, CDR1 MNHEY and CDR2 SVGAGI. The CDR3 has 15 amino acids. Written as DNA, the CDR3 is TGTGCCAGCAGTTACTCCGAGGGGGCTGGCACTGAAGCTTTCTTT. It encodes CASSYSEGAGTEAFF.

V and J are TRBV12-1 and TRBJ1-1; TRBD1, the D gene given by the table, was not confirmed from the DNA. TRBV12-1 is noted as a pseudogene. The CDR3 contains 16 residues. Here the CDR3 reads CASSFAPQGENTEAFF. The CDR3 bases are TGTGCCAGCAGCTTTGCGCCACAGGGGGAGAACACTGAAGCTTTCTTT.

The chain uses TRBV27 and TRBJ1-2; D is uncertain. The V end lost 2 bases, the J end lost 8 bases, and 15 bases lay between the germline ends. The germline V gene encodes CDR1 MNHEY and CDR2 SMNVEV (reference sequence). This CDR3 contains 14 residues. The CDR3 DNA reads as TGTGCCAGCAGTTTAAAAAGGCCCTCGGGGGGCTACACCTTC. This gives the protein CASSLKRPSGGYTF.

This clone has just a few counts. The V and J genes are TRBV5-5 and TRBJ1-5; no reliable D call. CDR1 SGHKS and CDR2 YYEKEE come from the germline V gene (reference sequence). Trimming removed 2 bases at V and 4 bases at J, with 13 bases between. The CDR3 runs 15 residues. This CDR3 reads CASSFIGGSNQPQHF. CDR3 nucleotides: TGTGCCAGCAGCTTCATCGGAGGGAGTAATCAGCCCCAGCATTTT.

V is TRBV3-1 (or the pseudogene TRBV3-2) and J is TRBJ1-2; D call uncertain. CDR3 length: 13 amino acids. Looked up from germline, CDR1 is LGHDT and CDR2 is YNNKEL (reference sequence). V gave up 1 base and J gave up 3 bases, with 6 bases separating them. The CDR3 DNA sequence: TGTGCCAGCAGCCAAGCCTTAGACTATGGCTACACCTTC. It translates to CASSQALDYGYTF.

CDR3 in DNA: TGTGCCAGCAGCCAAGGAATTAGACAGGGGTTGAACACTGAAGCTTTCTTT. Amino acid sequence: CASSQGIRQGLNTEAFF. This chain connects TRBV3-1 (or the pseudogene TRBV3-2) to TRBJ1-1; 8 positions match TRBD1. J lost 0 bases, V lost 1 base, and 7 bases had no gene match. From germline, CDR1 is LGHDT and CDR2 YNNKEL (reference sequence). This CDR3 is built from 17 residues.

The chain employs TRBV9 and TRBJ2-7; TRBD1 matches at 9 bases. Germline V gene data show CDR1 as SGDLS and CDR2 as YYNGEE. V was clipped by 1 base and J by 5 bases; unmatched bases: 7. CDR3 length: 15 amino acids. CDR3 in amino acids: CASSVMGQGSDEQYF. As DNA, the CDR3 is TGTGCCAGCAGCGTAATGGGACAGGGTAGCGACGAGCAGTACTTC.

This clone was seen once. This chain uses TRBV28 with TRBJ2-1; the D gene is possibly TRBD1 (6 bases). Trimming stripped 5 bases from V and 10 bases from J, with 21 bases between. CDR3 length equals 15 residues. Germline CDR1 reads MDHEN; CDR2 reads SYDVKM. The DNA for the CDR3 is TGTGCCAGCAGTCGTCCCCCAAACAGGGCGCGGGAGCAGTTCTTC. Its protein product is CASSRPPNRAREQFF. Filled out from reference TRBV28 and TRBJ2-1, the complete variable domain reads DVKVTQSSRYLVKRTGEKVFLECVQDMDHENMFWYRQDPGLGLRLIYFSYDVKMKEKGDIPEGYSVSREKKERFSLILESASTNQTSMYLCASSRPPNRAREQFFGPGTRLTVL.

The rearrangement links TRBV19 to TRBJ1-2; D gene ambiguous. V lost 3 bases and J lost 4, with 9 bases in between. This CDR3 is 13 amino acids long. CDR1 and CDR2 (germline): LNHDA, SQIVND (reference sequence). The CDR3 region is CASSIGSRYGYTF. The CDR3 DNA sequence: TGTGCCAGTAGTATTGGTTCGCGCTATGGCTACACCTTC.

The rearrangement links TRBV10-3 to TRBJ1-1; D may be TRBD1 (6 bases). V lost 3 bases and J 1 base, leaving 12 bases between the germline ends. This CDR3 comprises 15 residues. Germline CDR1 reads ENHRY; CDR2 reads SYGVKD. CDR3 amino acids: CAISDRGGRNTEAFF. The CDR3 DNA is TGTGCCATCAGTGACAGGGGTGGTCGGAACACTGAAGCTTTCTTT.

Regarding this clone: Other DNA sequences in this specimen translate into the identical CDR3. The rearrangement joins TRBV5-1 to TRBJ1-1; weak D call: TRBD1 (5 bases). Trimming removed 1 base from V and 2 bases from J, with 9 bases in between. The germline CDR1 and CDR2 sequences are SGHRS and YFSETQ. The CDR3 consists of 14 residues. CDR3 sequence reads: CASSLTGLNTEAFF. The CDR3 DNA is TGCGCCAGCAGCTTGACAGGCCTAAACACTGAAGCTTTCTTT. Looking up the rest from reference TRBV5-1 and TRBJ1-1 gives the full variable domain: KAGVTQTPRYLIKTRGQQVTLSCSPISGHRSVSWYQQTPGQGLQFLFEYFSETQRNKGNFPGRFSGRQFSNSRSEMNVSTLELGDSALYLCASSLTGLNTEAFFGQGTRLTVV.

This sequence joins TRBV28 and TRBJ1-4; 11 bases fit TRBD1. The CDR3 totals 15 residues. The germline V gene has CDR1 MDHEN and CDR2 SYDVKM. V shed 7 bases and J 7 bases; nucleotides not matched to a gene: 8. The chain's CDR3 is CASNGQGALIEKLFF. The CDR3 DNA is TGTGCCAGCAACGGACAGGGGGCGCTAATTGAAAAACTGTTTTTT.

The chain recombines TRBV6-5 with TRBJ1-5; the match to TRBD1 covers 9 bases. This CDR3 spans 14 amino acids. The V gene end was trimmed by 5 bases and the J gene end by 5 bases; junction bases not matched to a gene: 4. Germline lookup yields CDR1 MNHEY and CDR2 SVGAGI. Written as DNA, the CDR3 is TGTGCCAGCAGTCGCGACAGGGGGGATCAGCCCCAGCATTTT. It codes for CASSRDRGDQPQHF.

The chain combines TRBV11-2 with TRBJ2-7; TRBD1 is a possible D gene (5 bases). V was shortened by 9 bases and J by 0 bases, with 9 bases between the two germline ends. Germline loops: CDR1 SGHAT, CDR2 FQNNGV. This CDR3 is built from 12 residues. This CDR3 is CASSGYSYEQYF. The CDR3, as DNA: TGTGCCAGTTCAGGGTACTCCTACGAGCAGTACTTC.

The V and J genes are TRBV9 and TRBJ2-5; possible D gene TRBD2, 5 bases. CDR3 length: 13 residues. Germline V CDR1 and CDR2: SGDLS, YYNGEE. V was trimmed by 3 bases and J by 4 bases, leaving 10 bases between them. The CDR3 loop is CASSAWERETQYF. In nucleotides, the CDR3 is TGTGCCAGCAGCGCCTGGGAGAGAGAGACCCAGTACTTC.

J is TRBJ2-7 and V is TRBV7-9; 10 nucleotides match TRBD2. V was clipped by 5 bases and J by 3 bases; unmatched bases: 13. Germline values: CDR1 SEHNR, CDR2 FQNEAQ (reference sequence). There are 17 residues in the CDR3. The CDR3 loop is CASSPLGGSGGLYEQYF. The CDR3 DNA follows: TGTGCCAGCAGCCCCCTCGGTGGTAGCGGGGGGCTCTACGAGCAGTACTTC.

This chain links TRBV28 with TRBJ2-2; 8 nucleotides align to TRBD1. Per the germline V gene, CDR1 is MDHEN and CDR2 is SYDVKM. V was clipped by 5 bases and J by 1 base; unmatched bases: 9. The CDR3 extends over 17 amino acids. The CDR3 region has the DNA TGTGCCAGCAGTCCCCTCTTAGGACAGGGGAACACCGGGGAGCTGTTTTTT. Its protein is CASSPLLGQGNTGELFF.

The rearrangement links TRBV18 to TRBJ1-6; maybe TRBD1 (5 bases). V was clipped by 6 bases and J by 8 bases, with 20 bases between them. The CDR3 extends over 16 amino acids. The germline V gene encodes CDR1 KGHSH and CDR2 LQKENI. DNA of the CDR3: TGTGCCAGCTCCCCCGCGGGGGGTGGAGGGTATTCACCCCTCCACTTT. Translated, it gives CASSPAGGGGYSPLHF.

The chain uses TRBV28 and TRBJ1-6; D might be TRBD1 (5 bases). The length of the CDR3 is 16 residues. Trimming took off 3 bases at V and 7 bases at J, with 16 bases between the two ends. The V gene's germline CDR1 is MDHEN and CDR2 SYDVKM. CDR3 protein: CASSFLPTGGNSPLHF. CDR3 in DNA: TGTGCCAGCAGTTTTCTTCCTACGGGGGGAAATTCACCCCTCCACTTT.

The rearrangement links TRBV30 to TRBJ1-2; TRBD1 matches at 7 bases. The ends lost 6 bases at V and 6 bases at J; junction bases unmatched: 10. CDR3 size: 13 residues. From germline, CDR1 is GTSNPN and CDR2 SVGIG (reference sequence). The CDR3 loop is CACYRGEYNGYTF. CDR3 sequence (DNA): TGTGCCTGCTACAGGGGAGAGTATAATGGCTACACCTTC.

The CDR3 spells CASSPVTSGMGNEQFF. The CDR3 DNA is TGTGCCAGCTCACCAGTGACTAGCGGGATGGGTAATGAGCAGTTCTTC. The chain combines TRBV18 with TRBJ2-1; 11 bases match TRBD2. The CDR3 consists of 16 residues. The junction had 7 bases not matched to a gene; V was cut back by 2 bases and J by 7 bases. Germline V gene sequence: CDR1 KGHSH, CDR2 LQKENI.

This clone appeared once. The chain recombines TRBV2 with TRBJ1-1; the D is unclear. V was clipped by 6 bases and J by 1 base, with 12 bases between them. Germline assignment: CDR1 SNHLY and CDR2 FYNNEI. The length of the CDR3 is 14 residues. The CDR3 is CASSFGLENTEAFF. The CDR3 region has the DNA TGTGCCAGCAGCTTCGGACTCGAGAACACTGAAGCTTTCTTT.

This clone has only one observation. The gene calls are TRBV28 and TRBJ2-5; 7 bases match TRBD1. Germline V lookup: CDR1 MDHEN, CDR2 SYDVKM. The CDR3 extends over 16 amino acids. The junction had 5 bases not matched to a gene; V was cut back by 0 bases and J by 1 base. The DNA of the CDR3 is TGTGCCAGCAGTTTATGGACAGGGCGAGGCCAAGAGACCCAGTACTTC. It codes for CASSLWTGRGQETQYF.

This clone was observed a handful of times. The chain links TRBV5-1 to TRBJ2-7; D perhaps matches TRBD2 (5 bases). This CDR3 has 14 residues. The V gene's germline CDR1 is SGHRS and CDR2 YFSETQ. Trimming stripped 4 bases from V and 1 base from J, with 12 bases between. CDR3 in DNA: TGCGCCAGCAGCCCCCACGGCGGGTCCTACGAGCAGTACTTC. It yields the protein CASSPHGGSYEQYF.

V and J are TRBV18 and TRBJ2-5; no firm D call. The CDR3 has 13 amino acids. CDR1 KGHSH and CDR2 LQKENI come from the germline V gene. The germline V and J ends were trimmed by 3 bases and 5 bases, with 10 bases remaining between them. CDR3 in amino acids: CASSPHRRETQYF. CDR3 sequence (DNA): TGTGCCAGCTCACCCCACAGACGGGAGACCCAGTACTTC. The variable domain in full, completed from reference TRBV18 and TRBJ2-5, reads NAGVMQNPRHLVRRRGQEARLRCSPMKGHSHVYWYRQLPEEGLKFMVYLQKENIIDESGMPKERFSAEFPKEGPSILRIQQVVRGDSAAYFCASSPHRRETQYFGPGTRLLVL.